This T cell receptor beta chain was captured by sequencing in a study of T cell responses to AZD1222 COVID-19 vaccine. General study points: Only after the peak T cell response were repertoires sampled. Females outnumbered males among donors, who were mostly white British; clonal diversity was possibly underestimated. Nearly half of spike-specific TCRs reportedly target variant regions that are unmutated in the B.1.351 and B.1.1.7 variants.

Generated by immunoSEQ multiplex PCR, the TCRdb table keeps only in-frame clones and is missing some. The sample lists about 120,000 clones, 85% to 90% occurring once. The CDR3 runs to 12 residues. Germline V CDR1 and CDR2: SGDLS, YYNGEE. V was pared by 3 bases and J by 2 bases, with 4 bases between. Regarding this clone: Its specificity is unknown. This specimen includes other DNA sequences encoding the same CDR3.

Material: peripheral blood, obtained on day 0 of AZD1222 vaccination. The chain combines TRBV9 with TRBJ2-3; D is unresolved. The TCR originated in an adult in good health. The CDR3 loop reads CASSGHTDTQYF. CDR3 DNA sequence: TGTGCCAGCAGCGGACACACAGATACGCAGTATTTT.